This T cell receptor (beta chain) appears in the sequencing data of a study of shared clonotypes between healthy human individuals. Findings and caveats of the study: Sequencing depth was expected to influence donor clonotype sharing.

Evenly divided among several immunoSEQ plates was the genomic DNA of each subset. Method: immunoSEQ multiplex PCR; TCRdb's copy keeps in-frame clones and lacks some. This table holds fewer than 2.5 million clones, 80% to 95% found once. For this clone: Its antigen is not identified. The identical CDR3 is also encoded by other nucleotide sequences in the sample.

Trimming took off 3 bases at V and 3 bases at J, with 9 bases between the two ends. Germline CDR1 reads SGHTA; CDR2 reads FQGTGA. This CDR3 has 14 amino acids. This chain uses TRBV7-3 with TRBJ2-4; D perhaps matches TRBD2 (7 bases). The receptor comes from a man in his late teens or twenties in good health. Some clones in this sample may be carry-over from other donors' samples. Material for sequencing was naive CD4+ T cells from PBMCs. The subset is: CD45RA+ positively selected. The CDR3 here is CASSLGGGKNIQYF. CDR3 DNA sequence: TGTGCCAGCAGCTTGGGAGGGGGCAAAAACATTCAGTACTTC.